Each of the 16 T cell receptor beta chains below was sequenced from the same sample in a study of blood T cell repertoires in COVID-19. Using immunoSEQ multiplex PCR, the repertoire was profiled, and TCRdb retains in-frame clones only, with some absent. Of over 100,000 clones listed, around 80% are singletons. The sample was peripheral blood. These receptors came from a woman older than 75 with active or convalescent COVID-19.

The sample holds one count of this clone. This chain uses TRBV27 with TRBJ2-3, with TRBD2 matching 10 bases. Germline-derived CDR1 and CDR2 are MNHEY and SMNVEV (reference sequence). This CDR3 is 16 amino acids long. Unmatched junction bases numbered 7, after V lost 6 bases and J lost 1 base. DNA of the CDR3: TGTGCCAGCAGCTTTCTAGCGGGAGCCCGCACAGATACGCAGTATTTT. Its translation is CASSFLAGARTDTQYF.

The chain recombines TRBV10-3 with TRBJ1-1; 8 positions agree with TRBD1. The CDR3 contains 13 residues. Germline trimming cut 6 bases from V and 5 bases from J; bases unmatched to any gene: 5. Per the germline V gene, CDR1 is ENHRY and CDR2 is SYGVKD. The CDR3, as DNA: TGTGCCATCAGGCAGGGGGCTGGTACTGAAGCTTTCTTT. Its protein product is CAIRQGAGTEAFF.

The gene calls are TRBV4-1 and TRBJ1-3, with D tentatively TRBD1 (6 bases). This CDR3 spans 15 amino acids. In germline, CDR1 is MGHRA, CDR2 YSYEKL. Trimming removed 4 bases at V and 3 bases at J, with 13 bases between. The CDR3 spells CASSPRDIIGNTIYF. The DNA for the CDR3 is TGCGCCAGCAGCCCCCGGGACATCATTGGAAACACCATATATTTT.

V and J are TRBV15 and TRBJ1-2, with a weak D call TRBD1 (5 bases). Trimming took off 1 base at V and 6 bases at J, with 12 bases between the two ends. Germline V gene sequence: CDR1 LNHNV, CDR2 YYDKDF (reference sequence). The CDR3 is 14 amino acids. The CDR3 loop is CATSRVGGIDGYTF. In DNA, the CDR3 is TGTGCCACCAGCAGAGTTGGGGGGATCGATGGCTACACCTTC. Looking up the rest from reference TRBV15 and TRBJ1-2 gives the full variable domain: DAMVIQNPRYQVTQFGKPVTLSCSQTLNHNVMYWYQQKSSQAPKLLFHYYDKDFNNEADTPDNFQSRRPNTSFCFLDIRSPGLGDTAMYLCATSRVGGIDGYTFGSGTRLTVV.

The chain links TRBV19 to TRBJ2-7; 11 nucleotides agree with TRBD2. CDR1 and CDR2 from the germline V gene are LNHDA and SQIVND (reference sequence). V lost 4 bases, J lost 0 bases, and 5 bases stayed unmatched. The CDR3 extends over 16 amino acids. The CDR3 bases are TGTGCCAGTAGTAACCCGGGACTAGCGGCCTCCTACGAGCAGTACTTC. It specifies CASSNPGLAASYEQYF. Drawing the rest from reference TRBV19 and TRBJ2-7, the complete variable domain is DGGITQSPKYLFRKEGQNVTLSCEQNLNHDAMYWYRQDPGQGLRLIYYSQIVNDFQKGDIAEGYSVSREKKESFPLTVTSAQKNPTAFYLCASSNPGLAASYEQYFGPGTRLTVT.

J is TRBJ2-5 and V is TRBV3-1 (or the pseudogene TRBV3-2); 13 bases agree with TRBD2. Trimming removed 1 base from V and 3 bases from J; junction bases left unmatched: 2. The germline CDR1 and CDR2 sequences are LGHDT and YNNKEL (reference sequence). The CDR3 has 16 residues. CDR3 coding DNA: TGTGCCAGCAGCCAAGCAGGACTAGCGGGAGAAGAGACCCAGTACTTC. Amino acids: CASSQAGLAGEETQYF.

This clone was seen a single time. The chain is built from TRBV19 and TRBJ1-6, with D uncertain. V lost 4 bases to trimming and J lost 9 bases, with 13 bases between them. CDR1 LNHDA and CDR2 SQIVND come from the germline V gene (reference sequence). The CDR3 extends over 14 amino acids. CDR3 DNA: TGTGCCAGTAGTAGAGGAGAGGAGGGTTCACCCCTCCACTTT. Translated, it gives CASSRGEEGSPLHF.

The gene calls are TRBV19 and TRBJ2-5; TRBD1 might be the D (6 bases). The CDR3 consists of 14 residues. Germline V CDR1 and CDR2: LNHDA, SQIVND (reference sequence). The V and J ends lost 5 bases and 3 bases respectively, with 13 bases between them. CDR3 nucleotide sequence: TGTGCCAGTAGTGTCATCGCAGGGGAAGAGACCCAGTACTTC. This translates into CASSVIAGEETQYF.

This clone was counted a few times. The chain combines TRBV18 with TRBJ2-1; 8 nucleotides agree with TRBD2. V gave up 5 bases and J gave up 0 bases; unmatched junction bases: 6. CDR1 and CDR2 (germline): KGHSH, LQKENI. This CDR3 comprises 16 residues. The DNA of the CDR3 is TGTGCCAGCTCAGTAAAACTAGCGGACTCCTACAATGAGCAGTTCTTC. Encoded protein: CASSVKLADSYNEQFF.

The V and J genes are TRBV28 and TRBJ1-1, with a possible D match to TRBD1 (5 bases). Germline V gene lookup returns CDR1 MDHEN and CDR2 SYDVKM. V gave up 4 bases and J gave up 2 bases, with 17 bases separating them. This CDR3 is 16 amino acids long. DNA of the CDR3: TGTGCCAGCAGTTCAGAACCGGGGGGAGGAAACACTGAAGCTTTCTTT. Translation: CASSSEPGGGNTEAFF.

This chain connects TRBV3-1 (or the pseudogene TRBV3-2) to TRBJ1-1, with D tentatively TRBD1 (6 bases). Germline loops: CDR1 LGHDT, CDR2 YNNKEL (reference sequence). V dropped 1 base and J dropped 1 base, with 7 bases sitting between them. CDR3 size: 14 residues. In DNA, the CDR3 is TGTGCCAGCAGCCAAGGAGGGGGGAACACTGAAGCTTTCTTT. Its translation: CASSQGGGNTEAFF.

The chain recombines TRBV7-3 with TRBJ2-2; D not certain. The V gene lost 5 bases and the J gene lost 3 bases, with 13 bases spanning the gap. CDR1 is SGHTA and CDR2 is FQGTGA in the germline V gene. The CDR3 totals 15 residues. Here the CDR3 reads CASSPDNPYTGELFF. In nucleotides, the CDR3 is TGTGCCAGCAGCCCCGACAACCCCTACACCGGGGAGCTGTTTTTT.

The chain joins TRBV28 to TRBJ1-1, with 7 bases aligning to TRBD1. V was pared by 2 bases and J by 3 bases, with 3 bases of the junction left unmatched. There are 14 residues in the CDR3. Germline V gene data show CDR1 as MDHEN and CDR2 as SYDVKM. The CDR3 nucleotides are TGTGCCAGCAGTTTACAGGGGGTTGACACTGAAGCTTTCTTT. Protein product: CASSLQGVDTEAFF.

The V call is TRBV12-3 or TRBV12-4, the J call TRBJ2-2, with D possibly being TRBD2 (6 bases). CDR3 length equals 13 residues. V gave up 3 bases and J gave up 6 bases, with 8 bases separating them. CDR3 residues: CASSFGGSGELFF. For the CDR3, the DNA is TGTGCCAGCAGTTTCGGGGGATCCGGGGAGCTGTTTTTT.

This clone was seen a handful of times. V usage is TRBV7-8 and J usage is TRBJ1-5, with 7 bases lining up with TRBD1. With 1 base clipped from V and 3 bases from J, the junction kept 6 bases outside the gene matches. The germline V gene has CDR1 SGHVS and CDR2 FQNEAQ. The CDR3 is 16 residues long. The DNA of the CDR3 is TGTGCCAGCAGCTTAGGGTTCGGACAGGCCAATCAGCCCCAGCATTTT. Residues: CASSLGFGQANQPQHF.

On this clone itself: Germline and junction disagree at one end, which may indicate a read error. This rearrangement joins TRBV7-7 to TRBJ2-5, with D possibly TRBD2 on 7 matching bases. Germline V lookup: CDR1 SSHAT, CDR2 FNYEAQ (reference sequence). There are 16 residues in the CDR3. CDR3 in amino acids: CASSRMYAGAGETQYF. The CDR3 coding sequence is TGTGCTAGCAGCCGAATGTACGCGGGGGCCGGGGAGACCCAGTACTTC.